This entry describes one T cell receptor (beta chain). Its antigen is not known. TCRdb re-analysed the multiplex PCR reads in MiXCR, keeping a single row per CDR3 protein. The sample has roughly 260,000 distinct CDR3 sequences, about 33% seen once. This sample was included in a study of breast tumors, draining lymph nodes, adjacent tissues. The V gene lost 6 bases and the J gene lost 0 bases, with 12 bases spanning the gap. This CDR3 region has 15 residues. Study outcomes and limitations: Tumor repertoires ranked between lymph nodes and nontumor tissue in diversity, with V and J gene preferences. The data were judged consistent with most tumor T cells coming from lymph node and expanding in tumor. Tumor T cell lymph node origin was a supported hypothesis, not proven.

The lymph nodes were axillary draining lymph nodes from breast cancer patients. The sequence was collected from a female donor with breast cancer. Some clones in this sample may be carry-over from other donors' samples. Specimen: axillary lymph node tissue. The V gene is TRBV12-3 or TRBV12-4, the J gene TRBJ1-5, with a possible D match to TRBD1 (6 bases). DNA for the CDR3: TGTGCCAGCAGCGGACAGAGATATAGCAATCAGCCCCAGCATTTT. Its translation is CASSGQRYSNQPQHF.